This T cell receptor beta chain was found in a study of early T cells in non-severe SARS-CoV-2 infection. In regard to this clonotype: Its target is not known.

TCRdb re-called the 5' RACE reads with MiXCR, one entry per CDR3 protein. The table records 97,000 or so distinct CDR3 sequences, around 13% of them present only once. Trimming took off 0 bases at V and 4 bases at J, with 13 bases between the two ends. The CDR3 is 15 residues long. CDR1 is SGDLS and CDR2 is YYNGEE in the germline V gene. Regarding the study as a whole: VDJdb-based annotation leaned toward anti-spike CD8 responses and missed private and CD4 specificities.

The V gene is TRBV9, the J gene TRBJ2-5, with TRBD2 as a possible D gene (5 bases). The material sequenced was whole blood. The receptor's source is an adult who was a healthcare worker with PCR-confirmed SARS-CoV-2 infection or an uninfected control (not recorded which). CDR3 in DNA: TGTGCCAGCAGCGTAGGAGCGGCGAACAGAGAGACCCAGTACTTC. This sequence encodes CASSVGAANRETQYF.